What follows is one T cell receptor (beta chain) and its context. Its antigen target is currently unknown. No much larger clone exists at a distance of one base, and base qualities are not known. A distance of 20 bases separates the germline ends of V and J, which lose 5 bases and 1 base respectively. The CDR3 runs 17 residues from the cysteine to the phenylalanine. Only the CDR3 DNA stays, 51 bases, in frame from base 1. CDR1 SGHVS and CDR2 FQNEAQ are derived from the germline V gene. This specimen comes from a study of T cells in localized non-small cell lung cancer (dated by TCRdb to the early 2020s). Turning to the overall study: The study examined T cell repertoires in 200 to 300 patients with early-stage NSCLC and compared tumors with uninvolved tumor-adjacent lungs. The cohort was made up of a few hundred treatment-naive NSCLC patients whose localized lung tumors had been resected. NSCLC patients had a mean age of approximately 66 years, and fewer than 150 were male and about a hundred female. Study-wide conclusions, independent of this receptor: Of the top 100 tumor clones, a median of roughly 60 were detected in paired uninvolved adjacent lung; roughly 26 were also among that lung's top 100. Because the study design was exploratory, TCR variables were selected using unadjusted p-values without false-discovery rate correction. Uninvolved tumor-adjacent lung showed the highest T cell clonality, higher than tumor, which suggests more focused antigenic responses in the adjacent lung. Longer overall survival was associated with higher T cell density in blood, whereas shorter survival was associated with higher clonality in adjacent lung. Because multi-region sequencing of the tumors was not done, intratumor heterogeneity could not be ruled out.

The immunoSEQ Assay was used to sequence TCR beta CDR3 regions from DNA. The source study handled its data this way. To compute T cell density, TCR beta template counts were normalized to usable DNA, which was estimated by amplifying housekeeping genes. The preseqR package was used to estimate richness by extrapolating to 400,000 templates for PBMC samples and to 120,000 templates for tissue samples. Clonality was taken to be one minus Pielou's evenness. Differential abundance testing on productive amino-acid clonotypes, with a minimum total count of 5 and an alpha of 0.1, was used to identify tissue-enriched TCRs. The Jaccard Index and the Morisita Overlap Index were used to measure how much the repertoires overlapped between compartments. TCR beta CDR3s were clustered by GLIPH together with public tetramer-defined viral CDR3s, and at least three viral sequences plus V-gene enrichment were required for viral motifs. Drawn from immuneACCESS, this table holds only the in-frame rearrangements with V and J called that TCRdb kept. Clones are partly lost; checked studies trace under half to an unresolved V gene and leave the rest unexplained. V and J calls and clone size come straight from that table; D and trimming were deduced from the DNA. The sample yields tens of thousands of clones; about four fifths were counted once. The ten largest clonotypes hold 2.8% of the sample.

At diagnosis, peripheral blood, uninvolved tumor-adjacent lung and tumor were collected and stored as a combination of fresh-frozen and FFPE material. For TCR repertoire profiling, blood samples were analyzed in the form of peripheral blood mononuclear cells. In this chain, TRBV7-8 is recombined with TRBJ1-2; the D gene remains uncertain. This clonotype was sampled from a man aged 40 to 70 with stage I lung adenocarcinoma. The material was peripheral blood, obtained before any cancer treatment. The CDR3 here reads CASSLNARRGGNYGYTF. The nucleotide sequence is TGTGCCAGCAGCCTCAATGCGCGTCGAGGTGGTAACTATGGCTACACCTTC.